This T cell receptor (beta chain) was documented in a study of T-cell reconstitution after alpha-beta-depleted transplantation in children. Trimming removed 5 bases from V and 6 bases from J; junction bases left unmatched: 6. This CDR3 contains 15 residues. Germline assignment: CDR1 SNHLY and CDR2 FYNNEI. Findings and limits, study-wide: The study reportedly traced alpha-beta T cells about two months after transplant to several hundred expanded graft clones.

Comment on this clonotype: As yet, its antigen is unknown.

A TCRbeta library incorporating unique molecular identifiers was prepared. TCRdb itself ran the PCR reads through MiXCR, one entry per CDR3 protein. The profile shows approximately 400,000 distinct CDR3 sequences, roughly 17% of them singletons. This clonotype was sampled from a boy less than two years old who had a stem cell transplant for Wiskott-Aldrich syndrome, so the T cells may come from the graft donor. Here the sequenced sample was PBMCs, mostly from graft donor cells, taken 360 days after TCRalphabeta/CD19-depleted stem cell transplant. The chain is built from TRBV2 and TRBJ2-3, with 12 bases identical to TRBD2. CDR3 sequence: CASSPLAGGADTQYF. The CDR3 DNA follows: TGTGCCAGCAGTCCTCTAGCGGGGGGGGCGGATACGCAGTATTTT.